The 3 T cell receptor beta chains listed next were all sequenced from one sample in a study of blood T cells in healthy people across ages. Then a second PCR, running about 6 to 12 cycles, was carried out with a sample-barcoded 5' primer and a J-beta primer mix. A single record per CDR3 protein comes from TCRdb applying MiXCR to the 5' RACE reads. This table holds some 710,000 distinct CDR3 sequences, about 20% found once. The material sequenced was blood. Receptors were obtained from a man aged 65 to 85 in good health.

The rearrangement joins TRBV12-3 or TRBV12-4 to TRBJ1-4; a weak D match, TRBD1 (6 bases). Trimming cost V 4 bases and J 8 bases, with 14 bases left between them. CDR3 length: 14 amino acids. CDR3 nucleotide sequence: TGTGCCAGCAGTTCCCTCAGGGGTGAGGAAAAACTGTTTTTT. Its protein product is CASSSLRGEEKLFF.

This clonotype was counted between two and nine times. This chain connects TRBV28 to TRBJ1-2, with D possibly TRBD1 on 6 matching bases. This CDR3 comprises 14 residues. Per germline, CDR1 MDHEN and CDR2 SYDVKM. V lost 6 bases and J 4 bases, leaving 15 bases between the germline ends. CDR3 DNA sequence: TGTGCCAGCAGGCTTCAGGGGCCCCCCTATGGCTACACCTTC. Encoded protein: CASRLQGPPYGYTF.

The DNA of the CDR3 is TGTGCCAGCAACCCGGACAGCCTCTACGAGCAGTACTTC. Its translation: CASNPDSLYEQYF. This chain links TRBV5-5 with TRBJ2-7, with a possible D match to TRBD1 (6 bases). Trimming took 6 bases from V and 3 from J, leaving 13 bases between them. Germline V lookup: CDR1 SGHKS, CDR2 YYEKEE (reference sequence). This CDR3 region has 13 residues.